This T cell receptor (beta chain) comes out of a study of early T cells in non-severe SARS-CoV-2 infection. Study as a whole: Investigators sequenced bulk RNA drawn from unsorted whole blood, and chains remained unpaired.

This clonotype was observed a handful of times. What it binds is unknown. V trimming: 4 bases; J trimming: 8 bases; junction bases outside the gene matches: 14. Germline CDR1 SGHRS, CDR2 YFSETQ. The CDR3 is made up of 16 amino acids. In the library, individual cDNA molecules carried attached unique molecular identifiers. TCRdb redid the calling of the 5' RACE reads with MiXCR, one entry per CDR3 protein. The sample holds tens of thousands of distinct CDR3 sequences, about 6% seen once. General observations from the study: VDJdb matches were skewed toward anti-spike CD8 T cell responses.

Sequencing was performed on whole blood, taken at baseline. The TCR comes from an adult who was a healthcare worker with PCR-confirmed SARS-CoV-2 infection or an uninfected control (not recorded which). The rearrangement links TRBV5-1 to TRBJ2-1; 8 bases are a match to TRBD1. CDR3 DNA sequence: TGCGCCAGCAGCCCAATCCAGGGGGCGGATGAGGATGAGCAGTTCTTC. Its protein product is CASSPIQGADEDEQFF.